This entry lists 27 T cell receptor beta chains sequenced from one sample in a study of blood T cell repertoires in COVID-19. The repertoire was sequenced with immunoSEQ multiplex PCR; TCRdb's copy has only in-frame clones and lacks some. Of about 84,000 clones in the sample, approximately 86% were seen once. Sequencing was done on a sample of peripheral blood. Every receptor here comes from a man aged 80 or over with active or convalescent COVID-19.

CDR3 residues: CASSLAAGGPYEQYF. CDR3 coding DNA: TGTGCCAGCAGCTTGGCCGCTGGCGGCCCCTACGAGCAGTACTTC. The V call is TRBV5-6, the J call TRBJ2-7; D uncertain. Germline V gene data show CDR1 as SGHDT and CDR2 as YYEEEE. V shed 0 bases and J shed 2 bases, with 12 bases lying between them. There are 15 residues in the CDR3.

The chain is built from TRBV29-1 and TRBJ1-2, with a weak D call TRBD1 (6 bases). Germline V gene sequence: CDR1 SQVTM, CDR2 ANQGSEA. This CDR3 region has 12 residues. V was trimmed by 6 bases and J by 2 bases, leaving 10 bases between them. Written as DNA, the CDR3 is TGCAGCGTCCAGGGGACCAACTATGGCTACACCTTC. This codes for CSVQGTNYGYTF. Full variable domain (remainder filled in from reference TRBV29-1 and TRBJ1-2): SAVISQKPSRDICQRGTSLTIQCQVDSQVTMMFWYRQQPGQSLTLIATANQGSEATYESGFVIDKFPISRPNLTFSTLTVSNMSPEDSSIYLCSVQGTNYGYTFGSGTRLTVV.

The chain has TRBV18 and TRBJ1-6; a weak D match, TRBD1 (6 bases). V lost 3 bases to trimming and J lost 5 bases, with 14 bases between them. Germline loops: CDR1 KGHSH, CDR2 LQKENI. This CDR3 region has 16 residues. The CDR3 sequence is CASSPGPTGHNSPLHF. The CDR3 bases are TGTGCCAGCTCACCCGGACCGACAGGTCATAATTCACCCCTCCACTTT.

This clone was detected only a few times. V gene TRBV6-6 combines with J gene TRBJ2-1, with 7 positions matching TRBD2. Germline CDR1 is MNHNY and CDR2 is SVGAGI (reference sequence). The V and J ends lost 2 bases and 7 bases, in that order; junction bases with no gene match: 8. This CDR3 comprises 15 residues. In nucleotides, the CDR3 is TGTGCCAGCAGTTACGGGACTACCTCCGGGAATGAGCAGTTCTTC. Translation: CASSYGTTSGNEQFF.

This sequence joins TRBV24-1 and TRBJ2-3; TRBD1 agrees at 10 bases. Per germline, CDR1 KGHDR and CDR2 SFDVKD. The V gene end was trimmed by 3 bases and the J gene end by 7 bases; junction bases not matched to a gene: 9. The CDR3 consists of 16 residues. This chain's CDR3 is CATSDIGTGDGYTQYF. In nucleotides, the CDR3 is TGTGCCACCAGTGATATTGGGACAGGGGATGGATATACGCAGTATTTT.

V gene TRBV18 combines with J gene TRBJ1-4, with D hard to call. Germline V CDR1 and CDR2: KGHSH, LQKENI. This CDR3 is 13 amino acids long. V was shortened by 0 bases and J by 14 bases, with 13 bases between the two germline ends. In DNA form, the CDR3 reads TGTGCCAGCTCACCACCGAATGAGCCTCGGCTGTTTTTT. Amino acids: CASSPPNEPRLFF. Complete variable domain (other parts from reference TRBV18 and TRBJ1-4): NAGVMQNPRHLVRRRGQEARLRCSPMKGHSHVYWYRQLPEEGLKFMVYLQKENIIDESGMPKERFSAEFPKEGPSILRIQQVVRGDSAAYFCASSPPNEPRLFFGSGTQLSVL.

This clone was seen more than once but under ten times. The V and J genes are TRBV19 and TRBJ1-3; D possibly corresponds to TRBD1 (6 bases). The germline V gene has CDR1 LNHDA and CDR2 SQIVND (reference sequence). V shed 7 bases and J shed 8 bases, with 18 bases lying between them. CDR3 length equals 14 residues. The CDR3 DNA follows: TGTGCCAGTAACCCACGGGGGGCGGAGGACACCATATATTTT. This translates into CASNPRGAEDTIYF.

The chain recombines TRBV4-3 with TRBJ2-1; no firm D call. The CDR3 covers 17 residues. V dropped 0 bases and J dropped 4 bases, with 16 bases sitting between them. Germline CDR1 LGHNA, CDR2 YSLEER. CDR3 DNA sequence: TGCGCCAGCAGCCAAGACTATACCCCGTGGGCATACAATGAGCAGTTCTTC. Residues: CASSQDYTPWAYNEQFF.

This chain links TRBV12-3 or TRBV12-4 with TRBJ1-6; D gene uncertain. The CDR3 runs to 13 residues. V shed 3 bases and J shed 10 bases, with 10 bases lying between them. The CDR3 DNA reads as TGTGCCAGCAGTTTTGATGAGGGATCACCCCTCCACTTT. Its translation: CASSFDEGSPLHF.

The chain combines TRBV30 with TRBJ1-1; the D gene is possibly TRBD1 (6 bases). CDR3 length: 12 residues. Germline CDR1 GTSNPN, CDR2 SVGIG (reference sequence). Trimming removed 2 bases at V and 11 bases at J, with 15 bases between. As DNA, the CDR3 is TGTGCCTGGAGTCCCGGTAGGGGGGGGGCTTTCTTT. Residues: CAWSPGRGGAFF.

CDR3 DNA sequence: TGTGCCAGCGAGGCCGACTCCTACGAGCAGTACTTC. Protein sequence: CASEADSYEQYF. V usage is TRBV6-5 and J usage is TRBJ2-7; D not resolved. The germline gives CDR1 MNHEY, CDR2 SVGAGI. The length of the CDR3 is 12 residues. V lost 8 bases and J 0 bases, leaving 8 bases between the germline ends.

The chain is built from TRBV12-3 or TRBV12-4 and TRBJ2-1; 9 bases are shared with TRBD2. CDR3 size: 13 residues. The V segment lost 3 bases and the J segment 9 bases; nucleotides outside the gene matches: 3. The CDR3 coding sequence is TGTGCCAGCAGTTTGGGCGGGAGGGGTGAGCAGTTCTTC. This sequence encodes CASSLGGRGEQFF.

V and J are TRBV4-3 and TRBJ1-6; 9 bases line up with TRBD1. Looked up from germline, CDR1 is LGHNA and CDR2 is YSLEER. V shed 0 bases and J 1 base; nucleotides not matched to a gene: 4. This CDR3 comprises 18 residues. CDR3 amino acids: CASSQDTGGFSYNSPLHF. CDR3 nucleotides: TGCGCCAGCAGCCAAGATACAGGGGGCTTTTCCTATAATTCACCCCTCCACTTT.

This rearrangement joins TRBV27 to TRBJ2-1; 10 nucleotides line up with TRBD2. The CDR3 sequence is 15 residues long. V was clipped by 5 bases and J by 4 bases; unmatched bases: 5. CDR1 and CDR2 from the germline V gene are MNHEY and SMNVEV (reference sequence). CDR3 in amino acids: CASSPRSGGYNEQFF. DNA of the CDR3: TGTGCCAGCAGTCCCCGTAGCGGGGGGTACAATGAGCAGTTCTTC.

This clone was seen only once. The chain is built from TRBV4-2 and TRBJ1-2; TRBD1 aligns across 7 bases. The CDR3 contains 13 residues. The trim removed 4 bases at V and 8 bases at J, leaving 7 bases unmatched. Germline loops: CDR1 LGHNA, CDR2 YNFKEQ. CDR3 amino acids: CASSPEGARGYTF. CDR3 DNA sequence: TGTGCCAGCAGCCCAGAGGGGGCGCGCGGCTACACCTTC.

The CDR3 sequence: CASSRTHRTSGSVYEQFF. CDR3 nucleotide sequence: TGTGCCAGCAGCCGCACCCATCGGACTAGCGGGAGTGTGTATGAGCAGTTCTTC. This chain joins TRBV11-2 and TRBJ2-1; 13 nucleotides line up with TRBD2. The CDR3 consists of 18 residues. Unmatched junction bases numbered 15, after V lost 5 bases and J lost 8 bases. Germline CDR1 reads SGHAT; CDR2 reads FQNNGV.

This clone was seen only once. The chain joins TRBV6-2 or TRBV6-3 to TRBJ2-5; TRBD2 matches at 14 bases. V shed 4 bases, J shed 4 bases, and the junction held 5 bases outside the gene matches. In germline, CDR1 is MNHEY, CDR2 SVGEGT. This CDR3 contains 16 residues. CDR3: CASSFGTSGSSETQYF. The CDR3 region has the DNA TGTGCCAGCAGTTTTGGGACTAGCGGGAGTTCAGAGACCCAGTACTTC.

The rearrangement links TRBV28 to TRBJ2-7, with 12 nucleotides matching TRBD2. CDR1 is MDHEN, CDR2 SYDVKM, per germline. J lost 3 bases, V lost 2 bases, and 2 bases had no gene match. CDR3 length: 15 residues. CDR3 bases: TGTGCCAGCAGTTTAGCTAGCGGGAGGGTCTACGAGCAGTACTTC. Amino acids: CASSLASGRVYEQYF.

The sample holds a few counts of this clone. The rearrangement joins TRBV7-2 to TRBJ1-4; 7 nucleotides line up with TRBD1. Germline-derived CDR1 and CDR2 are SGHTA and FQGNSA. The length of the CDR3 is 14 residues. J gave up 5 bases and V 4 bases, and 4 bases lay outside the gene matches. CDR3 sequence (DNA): TGTGCCAGCAGCTCCGGGACAGAGAATGAAAAACTGTTTTTT. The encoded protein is CASSSGTENEKLFF. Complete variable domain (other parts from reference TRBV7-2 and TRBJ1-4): GAGVSQSPSNKVTEKGKDVELRCDPISGHTALYWYRQSLGQGLEFLIYFQGNSAPDKSGLPSDRFSAERTGGSVSTLTIQRTQQEDSAVYLCASSSGTENEKLFFGSGTQLSVL.

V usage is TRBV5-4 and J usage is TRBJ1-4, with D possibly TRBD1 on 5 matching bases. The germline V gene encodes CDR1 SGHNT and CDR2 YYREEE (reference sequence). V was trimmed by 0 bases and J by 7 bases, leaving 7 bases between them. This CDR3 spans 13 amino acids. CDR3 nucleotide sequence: TGTGCCAGCAGCTTGGACAGGTCTGAAAAACTGTTTTTT. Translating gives CASSLDRSEKLFF.

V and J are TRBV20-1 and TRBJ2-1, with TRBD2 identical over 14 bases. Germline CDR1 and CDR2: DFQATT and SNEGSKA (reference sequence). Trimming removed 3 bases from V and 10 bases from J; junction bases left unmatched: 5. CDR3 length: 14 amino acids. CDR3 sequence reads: CSASLTSGRAEQFF. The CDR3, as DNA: TGCAGTGCTAGTTTGACTAGCGGGAGGGCGGAGCAGTTCTTC.

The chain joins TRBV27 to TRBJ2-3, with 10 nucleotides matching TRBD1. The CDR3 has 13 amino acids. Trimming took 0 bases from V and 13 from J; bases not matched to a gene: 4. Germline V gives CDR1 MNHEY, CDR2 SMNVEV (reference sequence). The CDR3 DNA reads TGTGCCAGCAGTTTATCCGGGACAGGGGCTAAGTATTTT. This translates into CASSLSGTGAKYF.

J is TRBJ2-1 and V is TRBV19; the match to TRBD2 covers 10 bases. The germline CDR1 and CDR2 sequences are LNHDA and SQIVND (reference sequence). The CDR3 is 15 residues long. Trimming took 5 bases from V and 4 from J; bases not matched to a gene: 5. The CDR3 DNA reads TGTGCCAGTAGTGGACGTAGCGGGAGGTACAATGAGCAGTTCTTC. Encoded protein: CASSGRSGRYNEQFF.

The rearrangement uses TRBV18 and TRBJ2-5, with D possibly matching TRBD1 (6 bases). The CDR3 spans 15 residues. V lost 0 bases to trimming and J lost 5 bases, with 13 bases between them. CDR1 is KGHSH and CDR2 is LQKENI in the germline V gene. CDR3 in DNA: TGTGCCAGCTCACCACCGGCCAGGGGACGTGAGACCCAGTACTTC. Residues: CASSPPARGRETQYF.

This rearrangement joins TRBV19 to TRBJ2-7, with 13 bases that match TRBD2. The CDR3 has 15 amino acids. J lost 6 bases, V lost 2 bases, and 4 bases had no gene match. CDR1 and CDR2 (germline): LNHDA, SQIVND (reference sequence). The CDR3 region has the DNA TGTGCCAGTAGTATATGGACTAGCGGGAGTATCGAGCAGTACTTC. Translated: CASSIWTSGSIEQYF.

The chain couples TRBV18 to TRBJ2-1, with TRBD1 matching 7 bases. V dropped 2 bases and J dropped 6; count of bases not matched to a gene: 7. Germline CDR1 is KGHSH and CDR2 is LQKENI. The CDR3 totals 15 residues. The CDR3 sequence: CASSPTAGGFNEQFF. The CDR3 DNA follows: TGTGCCAGCTCACCAACGGCAGGGGGATTCAATGAGCAGTTCTTC.

CDR3 sequence reads: CASSLAGTGVVTEAFF. CDR3 nucleotides: TGTGCCAGCAGCTTGGCCGGGACAGGGGTTGTAACTGAAGCTTTCTTT. The chain has TRBV7-3 and TRBJ1-1; 10 nucleotides agree with TRBD1. The CDR3 is made up of 16 amino acids. The ends lost 3 bases at V and 5 bases at J; junction bases unmatched: 9. Germline values: CDR1 SGHTA, CDR2 FQGTGA.